This entry lists 19 T cell receptor beta chains sequenced from one sample in a study of blood T cell repertoires in COVID-19. The protocol was immunoSEQ multiplex PCR, while the TCRdb copy is restricted to in-frame clones and leaves out a portion. The table lists 150,000 to 200,000 clones, 60% to 80% of them singletons. The sample consisted of peripheral blood. The receptors derive from a man in his sixties with active or convalescent COVID-19.

The genes are TRBV6-5 and TRBJ2-7; 10 nucleotides match TRBD1. V was pared by 6 bases and J by 3 bases, with 8 bases of the junction left unmatched. Germline V lookup: CDR1 MNHEY, CDR2 SVGAGI. The CDR3 runs to 15 residues. The CDR3 loop is CASRSGTGAIYEQYF. CDR3 in DNA: TGTGCCAGCAGATCCGGGACAGGGGCAATCTACGAGCAGTACTTC.

The chain has TRBV18 and TRBJ2-1; D not resolved. The CDR3 spans 14 residues. V lost 3 bases and J 0 bases, leaving 6 bases between the germline ends. CDR1 is KGHSH, CDR2 LQKENI, per germline. The CDR3 region is CASSPQASYNEQFF. The CDR3 DNA follows: TGTGCCAGCTCACCCCAGGCCTCCTACAATGAGCAGTTCTTC.

The sample holds a few counts of this clone. The rearrangement uses TRBV2 and TRBJ1-1, with D tentatively TRBD1 (6 bases). The CDR3 loop spans 14 amino acids. Germline CDR1 and CDR2: SNHLY and FYNNEI. Trimming stripped 7 bases from V and 0 bases from J, with 12 bases between. CDR3 region: CASTVTGLNTEAFF. The CDR3 region has the DNA TGTGCCAGCACCGTTACAGGGTTGAACACTGAAGCTTTCTTT.

V and J are TRBV19 and TRBJ2-5, with 13 bases fitting TRBD2. The J segment lost 4 bases and the V segment lost 11 bases, leaving 7 bases of the junction unmatched. From germline, CDR1 is LNHDA and CDR2 SQIVND (reference sequence). This CDR3 has 14 residues. CDR3 in DNA: TGTGCCTGCGGACTAGCGGGAGTACGAGAGACCCAGTACTTC. Encoded protein: CACGLAGVRETQYF.

The chain carries TRBV6-1 and TRBJ2-2, with 11 bases identical to TRBD2. Germline CDR1 MNHNS, CDR2 SASEGT. The CDR3 is 17 amino acids. With V trimmed by 3 bases and J by 6 bases, 9 bases remained unmatched. CDR3 region: CASSDGIAGGAPGELFF. DNA of the CDR3: TGTGCCAGCAGTGACGGGATAGCGGGAGGGGCCCCCGGGGAGCTGTTTTTT.

The V call is TRBV5-4, the J call TRBJ2-7; 8 bases align to TRBD2. The ends lost 0 bases at V and 3 bases at J; junction bases unmatched: 2. Germline V gene sequence: CDR1 SGHNT, CDR2 YYREEE (reference sequence). CDR3 length: 14 residues. The CDR3 spells CASSLVGTSYEQYF. The CDR3 region has the DNA TGTGCCAGCAGCTTGGTTGGGACTAGCTACGAGCAGTACTTC.

The chain is built from TRBV27 and TRBJ1-5; D may be TRBD1 (5 bases). The length of the CDR3 is 16 residues. Germline CDR1 MNHEY, CDR2 SMNVEV (reference sequence). The V end was cut by 3 bases, the J end by 0 bases, with 12 bases between. The CDR3 DNA follows: TGTGCCAGCAGTTTTAGATGGGGACTTAGCAATCAGCCCCAGCATTTT. The encoded protein is CASSFRWGLSNQPQHF.

The chain carries TRBV3-1 (or the pseudogene TRBV3-2) and TRBJ1-2, with a possible D match to TRBD1 (6 bases). Per germline, CDR1 LGHDT and CDR2 YNNKEL (reference sequence). CDR3 length equals 13 residues. V was clipped by 0 bases and J by 6 bases, with 8 bases between them. This chain's CDR3 is CASSQDTGHGYTF. DNA of the CDR3: TGTGCCAGCAGCCAAGATACAGGGCATGGCTACACCTTC.

The gene calls are TRBV2 and TRBJ2-7; D possibly corresponds to TRBD1 (6 bases). The V gene lost 5 bases and the J gene lost 3 bases, with 8 bases spanning the gap. CDR1 is SNHLY and CDR2 is FYNNEI in the germline V gene. This CDR3 comprises 12 residues. The DNA of the CDR3 is TGTGCCAGCAGTCAGGGGATCTACGAGCAGTACTTC. As protein: CASSQGIYEQYF.

V is TRBV4-3 and J is TRBJ2-7, with a weak D call TRBD2 (5 bases). The ends were cut back, 0 bases at V and 2 bases at J, with 11 bases in the middle. Germline CDR1 is LGHNA and CDR2 is YSLEER. CDR3 length: 15 residues. CDR3 region: CASSQDRGLAYEQYF. Here the CDR3 DNA reads TGCGCCAGCAGCCAAGATCGAGGGCTAGCCTACGAGCAGTACTTC.

V and J are TRBV7-9 and TRBJ2-1; tentative D call: TRBD2 (5 bases). Germline CDR1 and CDR2: SEHNR and FQNEAQ (reference sequence). The CDR3 runs 17 residues. V was trimmed by 2 bases and J by 5 bases, leaving 19 bases between them. CDR3 in DNA: TGTGCCAGCAGCTTATCGACCCTAGCTACCCACCACAATGAGCAGTTCTTC. This codes for CASSLSTLATHHNEQFF.

This chain uses TRBV19 with TRBJ1-4; TRBD1 aligns across 9 bases. CDR1 is LNHDA, CDR2 SQIVND, per germline (reference sequence). V lost 5 bases, J lost 5 bases, and 3 bases stayed unmatched. There are 14 residues in the CDR3. The CDR3 nucleotides are TGTGCCAGTAGTTTCGGGACAGGGAATGAAAAACTGTTTTTT. Encoded protein: CASSFGTGNEKLFF.

The J gene is TRBJ2-1, the V gene TRBV10-3; 7 bases fit TRBD1. The CDR3 runs to 14 residues. V dropped 3 bases and J dropped 2; count of bases not matched to a gene: 1. Germline V CDR1 and CDR2: ENHRY, SYGVKD. The CDR3 spells CAISEQGTYNEQFF. CDR3 in DNA: TGTGCCATCAGTGAACAGGGGACCTACAATGAGCAGTTCTTC.

V gene TRBV20-1 combines with J gene TRBJ2-1; D may be TRBD1 (5 bases). Germline V gives CDR1 DFQATT, CDR2 SNEGSKA (reference sequence). Trimming removed 6 bases at V and 4 bases at J, with 13 bases between. CDR3 length equals 13 residues. CDR3 sequence (DNA): TGCAGTGCCAGTCCGACAGATTACAATGAGCAGTTCTTC. It codes for CSASPTDYNEQFF.

This chain connects TRBV14 to TRBJ2-3; D may be TRBD1 (6 bases). CDR1 and CDR2 from the germline V gene are SGHDN and FVKESK. The CDR3 sequence is 16 residues long. With 4 bases removed from V and 3 bases from J, the gap between germline ends came to 17 bases. Written as DNA, the CDR3 is TGTGCCAGCAGCCCCTCGGACAGCGGATTTACAGATACGCAGTATTTT. Protein product: CASSPSDSGFTDTQYF. Drawing the rest from reference TRBV14 and TRBJ2-3, the complete variable domain is EAGVTQFPSHSVIEKGQTVTLRCDPISGHDNLYWYRRVMGKEIKFLLHFVKESKQDESGMPNNRFLAERTGGTYSTLKVQPAELEDSGVYFCASSPSDSGFTDTQYFGPGTRLTVL.

The rearrangement links TRBV19 to TRBJ2-1, with 12 bases fitting TRBD2. V trimming: 5 bases; J trimming: 3 bases; junction bases outside the gene matches: 11. Germline-derived CDR1 and CDR2 are LNHDA and SQIVND (reference sequence). The CDR3 extends over 18 amino acids. As DNA, the CDR3 is TGTGCCAGTAGTCGGACTAGCGGGACCACTCGTGGCTACAATGAGCAGTTCTTC. This encodes CASSRTSGTTRGYNEQFF.

This sequence joins TRBV15 and TRBJ1-6, with 7 nucleotides matching TRBD1. V was pared by 3 bases and J by 5 bases, with 4 bases of the junction left unmatched. CDR1 is LNHNV, CDR2 YYDKDF, per germline (reference sequence). This CDR3 spans 15 amino acids. CDR3 sequence reads: CATSRTGFNNSPLHF. DNA of the CDR3: TGTGCCACCAGCAGGACAGGGTTTAATAATTCACCCCTCCACTTT.

This clone was observed at least ten times. DNA of the CDR3: TGTGCCAGCAGCTTGTCCCCAATCAGCTCCTACGAGCAGTACTTC. This translates into CASSLSPISSYEQYF. The genes are TRBV7-2 and TRBJ2-7; D is ambiguous. The CDR3 loop spans 15 amino acids. The V and J ends lost 3 bases and 0 bases respectively, with 12 bases between them. Germline loops: CDR1 SGHTA, CDR2 FQGNSA.

This chain connects TRBV4-3 to TRBJ1-1; D may be TRBD1 (5 bases). The CDR3 is 16 residues long. With 1 base removed from V and 4 bases from J, the gap between germline ends came to 16 bases. CDR1 LGHNA and CDR2 YSLEER come from the germline V gene. CDR3 nucleotide sequence: TGCGCCAGCAGCCAAGGAACAGGAGGGTTGCTCACTGAAGCTTTCTTT. It translates to CASSQGTGGLLTEAFF.